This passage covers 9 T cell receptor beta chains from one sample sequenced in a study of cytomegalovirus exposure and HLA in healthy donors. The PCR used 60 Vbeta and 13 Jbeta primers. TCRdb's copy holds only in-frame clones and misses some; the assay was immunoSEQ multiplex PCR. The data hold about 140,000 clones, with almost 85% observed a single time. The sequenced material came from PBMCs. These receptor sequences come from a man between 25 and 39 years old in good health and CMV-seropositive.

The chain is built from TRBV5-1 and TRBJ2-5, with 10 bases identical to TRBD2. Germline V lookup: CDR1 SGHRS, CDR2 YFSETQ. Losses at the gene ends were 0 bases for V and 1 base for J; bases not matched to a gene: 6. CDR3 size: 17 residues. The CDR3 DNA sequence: TGCGCCAGCAGCTTGGCGTCTAGCGGGGGACCCCAAGAGACCCAGTACTTC. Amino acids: CASSLASSGGPQETQYF.

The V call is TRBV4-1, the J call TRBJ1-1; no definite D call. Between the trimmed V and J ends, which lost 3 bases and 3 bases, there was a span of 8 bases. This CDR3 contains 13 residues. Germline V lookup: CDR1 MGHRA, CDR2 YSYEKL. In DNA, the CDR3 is TGCGCCAGCAGCCACGGACTGGACACTGAAGCTTTCTTT. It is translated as CASSHGLDTEAFF.

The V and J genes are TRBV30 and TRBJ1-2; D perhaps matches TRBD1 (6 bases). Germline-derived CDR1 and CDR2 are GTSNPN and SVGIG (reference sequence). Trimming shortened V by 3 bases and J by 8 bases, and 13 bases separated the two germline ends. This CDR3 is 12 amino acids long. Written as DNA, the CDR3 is TGTGCCTGGAGGGCAAACAGGGACGGCTACACCTTC. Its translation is CAWRANRDGYTF.

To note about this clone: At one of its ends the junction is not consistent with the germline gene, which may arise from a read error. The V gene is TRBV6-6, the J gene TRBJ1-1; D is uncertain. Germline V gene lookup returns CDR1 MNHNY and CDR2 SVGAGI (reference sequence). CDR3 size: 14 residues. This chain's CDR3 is CASRPGVFGIEASF. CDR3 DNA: TGTGCCAGCAGGCCCGGGGTTTTCGGGATCGAAGCTTCCTTT.

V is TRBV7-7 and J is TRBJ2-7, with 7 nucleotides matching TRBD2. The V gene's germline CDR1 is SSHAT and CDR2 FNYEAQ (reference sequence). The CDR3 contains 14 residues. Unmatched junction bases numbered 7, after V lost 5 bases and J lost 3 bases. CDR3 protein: CASSPGEGGYEQYF. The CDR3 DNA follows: TGTGCCAGCAGCCCCGGGGAGGGAGGCTACGAGCAGTACTTC.

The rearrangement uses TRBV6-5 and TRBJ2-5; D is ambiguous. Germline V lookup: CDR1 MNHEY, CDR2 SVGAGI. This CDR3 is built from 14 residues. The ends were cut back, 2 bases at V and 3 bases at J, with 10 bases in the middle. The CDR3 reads CASSYAGSKETQYF. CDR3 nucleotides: TGTGCCAGCAGTTACGCCGGTTCGAAAGAGACCCAGTACTTC.

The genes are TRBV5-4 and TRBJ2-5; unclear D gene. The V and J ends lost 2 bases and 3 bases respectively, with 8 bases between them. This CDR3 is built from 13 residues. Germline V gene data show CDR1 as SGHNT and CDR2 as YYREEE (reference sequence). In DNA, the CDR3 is TGTGCCAGCAGCTTTTACAGTAAAGAGACCCAGTACTTC. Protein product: CASSFYSKETQYF. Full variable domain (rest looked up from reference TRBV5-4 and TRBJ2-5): ETGVTQSPTHLIKTRGQQVTLRCSSQSGHNTVSWYQQALGQGPQFIFQYYREEENGRGNFPPRFSGLQFPNYSSELNVNALELDDSALYLCASSFYSKETQYFGPGTRLLVL.

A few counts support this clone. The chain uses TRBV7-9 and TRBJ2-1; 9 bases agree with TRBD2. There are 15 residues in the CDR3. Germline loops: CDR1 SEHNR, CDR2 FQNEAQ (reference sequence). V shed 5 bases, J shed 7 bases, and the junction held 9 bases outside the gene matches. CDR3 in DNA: TGTGCCAGCAGCCTAGACGGCGGGAGGGGGAATGAGCAGTTCTTC. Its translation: CASSLDGGRGNEQFF.

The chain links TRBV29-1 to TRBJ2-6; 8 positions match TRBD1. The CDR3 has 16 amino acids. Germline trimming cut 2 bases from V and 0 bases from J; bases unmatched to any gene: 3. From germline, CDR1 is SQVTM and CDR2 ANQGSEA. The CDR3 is CSVEQGALSGANVLTF. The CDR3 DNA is TGCAGCGTTGAACAGGGGGCCCTCTCTGGGGCCAACGTCCTGACTTTC.